A selection of T cell receptor beta chains follows, all from one sample in a study of blood T cell repertoires in COVID-19. The protocol was immunoSEQ multiplex PCR, while the TCRdb copy is restricted to in-frame clones and leaves out a portion. The repertoire consists of over 90,000 clones, with roughly 92% occurring once and the leading ten covering 1.9%. Sample: peripheral blood. The receptors stem from a woman between 50 and 59 years old with COVID-19, enrolled during active disease. The CDR3 runs from the conserved cysteine through the conserved F or W. The D gene is left open where the match is weak. Clone size is shown for a subset of rows, as once, few, many or a class of expanded clone.

TRBV30,-,TRBJ1-1,15,TRBD1,CAWSDLPGQGSEAFF,TGTGCCTGGAGCGATCTTCCGGGACAGGGCTCCGAAGCTTTCTTT
TRBV12-3/TRBV12-4,-,TRBJ1-1,11,-,CASSLAWDIRF,TGTGCCAGCAGTTTAGCGTGGGACATCCGTTTT
TRBV27,once,TRBJ1-6,17,TRBD1,CASTRLTGIGGASPLHF,TGTGCCAGCACCCGGCTGACAGGGATAGGTGGAGCCTCACCCCTCCACTTT
TRBV6-5,-,TRBJ2-1,11,-,CASSMYNEQFF,TGTGCCAGCAGCATGTACAATGAGCAGTTCTTC
TRBV19,-,TRBJ2-5,13,TRBD2,CATRGGAPETQYF,TGTGCCACTCGGGGGGGGGCCCCGGAGACCCAGTACTTC
TRBV2,once,TRBJ2-2,15,-,CASSLGGKNTGELFF,TGTGCCAGCAGTCTAGGGGGTAAAAACACCGGGGAGCTGTTTTTT
TRBV14,-,TRBJ1-1,15,-,CASSQRRGSGTEAFF,TGTGCCAGCAGCCAACGCCGGGGGTCGGGGACTGAAGCTTTCTTT
TRBV24-1,-,TRBJ1-3,16,-,CATNAFPGGSGNTIYF,TGTGCCACCAATGCGTTCCCGGGGGGAAGTGGAAACACCATATATTTT
TRBV2,-,TRBJ1-6,15,TRBD1,CASSGDRAPWSPLHF,TGTGCCAGCAGTGGGGACAGGGCCCCTTGGTCACCCCTCCACTTT
TRBV27,-,TRBJ1-3,17,TRBD1,CASSLRGRWVSGNTIYF,TGTGCCAGCAGCCTCAGGGGGCGGTGGGTCTCTGGAAACACCATATATTTT
TRBV11-3,-,TRBJ2-3,18,TRBD2,CASSPSKGLAGGADTQYF,TGTGCCAGCAGCCCCTCCAAGGGACTAGCGGGGGGAGCAGATACGCAGTATTTT
TRBV6-4,-,TRBJ2-3,13,-,CASSRDPTDTQYF,TGTGCCAGCTCCCGGGATCCCACAGATACGCAGTATTTT
TRBV2,once,TRBJ2-1,13,-,CASWGTGWGEQFF,TGTGCCAGCTGGGGTACGGGGTGGGGTGAGCAGTTCTTC
TRBV30,-,TRBJ1-4,12,-,CAWSLGDEKLFF,TGTGCCTGGAGTCTAGGGGATGAAAAACTGTTTTTT
TRBV19,-,TRBJ1-2,16,TRBD1,CASSARQGGALNGYTF,TGTGCCAGTAGTGCCCGACAGGGGGGTGCGCTAAATGGCTACACCTTC